Here is one T cell receptor (beta chain) with its context. Its cognate antigen has yet to be identified. It has no much larger one-base neighbor in the sample; base qualities were not kept. This entry is derived from a study of blood T cell repertoires in COVID-19 (dated by TCRdb to 2020 to 2022). For the wider study: Samples from collaborators originated in the United States, Italy and Spain and spanned both the acute and convalescent phases of COVID-19. The prospective study material was composed of cDNA or gDNA derived from T cells, B-cell-depleted T cells, or PBMCs. Deeply sampled blood TCRbeta repertoires from subjects exposed to, actively infected with, or recovered from COVID-19 were included in the dataset. The repertoires were released in a freely available public database intended as a resource for research on the immune response to SARS-CoV-2. Samples came from the ongoing ImmuneRACE study (first 160 participants) plus 1,254 subjects from 6 global collaborators. Sample metadata almost always included a de-identified subject ID, COVID-19 status, age in years and sex. Where HLA class I and class II types were available, the types were taken from metadata supplied by the sample provider, not from assay-based typing.

The immunoSEQ Assay, a bias-controlled multiplex PCR, was used to amplify TCRbeta CDR3 regions from genomic DNA. The original pipeline was this. Within the assay, amplification of reference gene primers was used to estimate how many nucleated cells each sample contained. Sequence reads were collapsed and filtered to measure the absolute abundance of every unique TCRbeta CDR3 rearrangement. For each sample, productive Simpson clonality was calculated as the square root of Simpson's diversity index across productive rearrangements. TCRdb's version of the immuneACCESS table is confined to in-frame rearrangements and falls short of the full clone set. An unresolved V gene accounts for under half of the shortfall where checked; the remainder is of unknown origin. V, J and clone size derive from that table, while D and trimming were established from the DNA sequence. Here the sample has some 200,000 clones; about nine tenths occur a single time. The ten biggest clones cover 3.5% to 4.5% of the sample.

Participants in the prospective study were enrolled through a virtual design, were aged roughly 18 to 100 years, and lived in under 25 United States geographic areas. To assign participants to cohorts, the prospective study relied on clinical history that participants themselves reported in a screening survey and a study questionnaire. Mobile phlebotomists in the prospective study collected whole blood, serum and a nasopharyngeal or oropharyngeal swab from every participant. Over an approximately 2-month period, participants in the prospective study had the option of providing additional blood draws and questionnaires. Blood samples from the prospective study were shipped frozen or at room temperature prior to DNA extraction. Results the study describes overall, beyond this receptor: The amount of clinical and demographic metadata varied by source and participant and was provided uncurated.

V trim: 3 bases; J trim: 3 bases; unmatched bases: 6. Spanning cysteine to phenylalanine, the CDR3 consists of 16 amino acids. The CDR3 DNA has 48 bases and is translated from base 1. CDR1 and CDR2 were assigned from the germline V gene as MNHNS and SASEGT. The rearrangement joined TRBV6-1 to TRBJ2-5, and 11 bases in between align with TRBD2. The clonotype was recovered from a woman between 40 and 55 years old with acute COVID-19. Sequenced input: PBMCs or T cells enriched from blood (not recorded which). The DNA sequence is given as TGTGCCAGCAGTGATTCTAGCGGGGGGATTGAAGAGACCCAGTACTTC. Translation gives CASSDSSGGIEETQYF.